This TCR beta chain was profiled in a study of blood T cells in healthy people across ages. General observations from the study: Naive T cell percentage showed a strong correlation with the diversity of TCR beta. Greater diversity and more naive CD4+ cells were seen in long-lived donors than in aged donors.

The germline CDR1 and CDR2 sequences are MGHRA and YSYEKL. The CDR3 is 14 amino acids. V lost 6 bases, J lost 11 bases, and 14 bases stayed unmatched. Caucasian individuals from Russia who were healthy and aged about 6 to 90 acted as donors. No fewer than 5.5 micrograms of total RNA were isolated from every sample. This clonotype was counted a single time. What it recognizes is unknown. Primed by a sample-barcoded 5' primer and a J-beta primer mix, a second PCR proceeded for 7 to 11 cycles. TCRdb called the 5' RACE reads again in MiXCR, with one record for every CDR3 protein. The profile shows around 1.5 million distinct CDR3 sequences, roughly 59% of them singletons.

The chain links TRBV4-1 to TRBJ2-5; TRBD2 agrees at 8 bases. Sequences were obtained from blood. The source of this sequence is a man aged 18 to 29 in good health. CDR3 bases: TGCGCCAGCAGAGCCAGCGGGAGATCTTCGGAGCAGTACTTC. Encoded protein: CASRASGRSSEQYF.